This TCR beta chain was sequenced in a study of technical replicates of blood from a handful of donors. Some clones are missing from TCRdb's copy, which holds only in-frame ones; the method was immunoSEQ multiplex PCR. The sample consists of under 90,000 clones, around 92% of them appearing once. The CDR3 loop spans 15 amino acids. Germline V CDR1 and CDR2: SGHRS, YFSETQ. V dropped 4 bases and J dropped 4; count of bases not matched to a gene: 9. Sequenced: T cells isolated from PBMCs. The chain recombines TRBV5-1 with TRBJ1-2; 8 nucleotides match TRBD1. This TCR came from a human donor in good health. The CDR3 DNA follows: TGCGCCAGCAGCGCCACAGGGGGGAACTCCTATGGCTACACCTTC. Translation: CASSATGGNSYGYTF.